The next 11 T cell receptor beta chains were all read from a single sample in a study of cytomegalovirus exposure and HLA in healthy donors. The PCR had 60 Vbeta and 13 Jbeta primers. Clones were read by immunoSEQ multiplex PCR, and TCRdb kept only the in-frame ones, dropping some. The data show approximately 170,000 clones, approximately 81% seen once. Sequencing used PBMCs. The receptor set was obtained from a boy younger than 10 in good health and CMV-seronegative.

The V call is TRBV15, the J call TRBJ1-5; D not resolved. CDR3 length equals 14 residues. V was shortened by 0 bases and J by 0 bases, with 3 bases between the two germline ends. Germline V gene data show CDR1 as LNHNV and CDR2 as YYDKDF (reference sequence). The CDR3 sequence: CATSREASNQPQHF. The CDR3, as DNA: TGTGCCACCAGCAGAGAGGCTAGCAATCAGCCCCAGCATTTT.

The chain carries TRBV10-3 and TRBJ2-1; 9 positions agree with TRBD2. The germline CDR1 and CDR2 sequences are ENHRY and SYGVKD. With 0 bases clipped from V and 2 bases from J, the junction kept 2 bases outside the gene matches. The CDR3 contains 16 residues. The chain's CDR3 is CAISESVAGAYNEQFF. CDR3 DNA: TGTGCCATCAGTGAGTCCGTAGCGGGGGCCTACAATGAGCAGTTCTTC.

V usage is TRBV13 and J usage is TRBJ2-7, with 7 nucleotides matching TRBD1. J was trimmed by 2 bases and V by 9 bases; bases with no gene match: 10. Germline V gene data show CDR1 as PRHDT and CDR2 as FYEKMQ (reference sequence). The CDR3 is made up of 14 amino acids. The CDR3 spells CASQDGDRPYEQYV. For the CDR3, the DNA is TGTGCCAGTCAGGACGGGGACAGACCCTACGAGCAGTACGTC.

In its sample, this clone was seen a few times. This sequence joins TRBV9 and TRBJ2-3; TRBD1 matches 8 bases. Per the germline V gene, CDR1 is SGDLS and CDR2 is YYNGEE. V shed 0 bases and J 3 bases; nucleotides not matched to a gene: 6. This CDR3 comprises 16 residues. This chain's CDR3 is CASSVDPGGRTDTQYF. The CDR3 nucleotides are TGTGCCAGCAGCGTAGATCCAGGGGGCCGGACAGATACGCAGTATTTT.

The CDR3 spells CASSVQAGVIIQYF. The CDR3, as DNA: TGTGCCTCAAGCGTACAAGCGGGGGTTATCATTCAGTACTTC. V and J are TRBV19 and TRBJ2-4; TRBD2 matches 8 bases. In germline, CDR1 is LNHDA, CDR2 SQIVND (reference sequence). V shed 11 bases, J shed 9 bases, and the junction held 15 bases outside the gene matches. The CDR3 loop spans 14 amino acids.

This rearrangement joins TRBV30 to TRBJ2-1; 7 bases line up with TRBD2. Germline V gene sequence: CDR1 GTSNPN, CDR2 SVGIG (reference sequence). V trimming: 0 bases; J trimming: 5 bases; junction bases outside the gene matches: 10. The CDR3 loop spans 16 amino acids. The CDR3 reads CAWSVGFVGGDNEQFF. CDR3 in DNA: TGTGCCTGGAGTGTAGGCTTCGTGGGGGGGGACAATGAGCAGTTCTTC.

The J gene is TRBJ2-7, the V gene TRBV2; D is perhaps TRBD1 (6 bases). This CDR3 contains 14 residues. In germline, CDR1 is SNHLY, CDR2 FYNNEI. Trimming took off 4 bases at V and 3 bases at J, with 13 bases between the two ends. CDR3 loop: CASSGLTGYYEQYV. DNA for the CDR3: TGTGCCAGCAGTGGCCTGACAGGCTACTACGAGCAGTACGTC.

The V and J genes are TRBV28 and TRBJ2-7, with 8 bases lining up with TRBD1. Germline CDR1 reads MDHEN; CDR2 reads SYDVKM. The V segment lost 3 bases and the J segment 2 bases; nucleotides outside the gene matches: 3. The CDR3 runs to 14 residues. The CDR3 protein is CASSFRGLTYEQYF. The CDR3 nucleotides are TGTGCCAGCAGTTTCAGGGGGCTTACCTACGAGCAGTACTTC.

The rearrangement joins TRBV10-3 to TRBJ1-1, with 11 bases aligning to TRBD1. Germline V CDR1 and CDR2: ENHRY, SYGVKD. The CDR3 is made up of 14 amino acids. The V and J ends lost 8 bases and 1 base, in that order; junction bases with no gene match: 3. CDR3 nucleotide sequence: TGTGCCATCGGGACAGGGGGGGAGAACACTGAAGCTTTCTTT. Protein sequence: CAIGTGGENTEAFF.

V and J are TRBV7-9 and TRBJ1-2, with 8 nucleotides matching TRBD1. Germline loops: CDR1 SEHNR, CDR2 FQNEAQ (reference sequence). This CDR3 region has 15 residues. V dropped 4 bases and J dropped 8; count of bases not matched to a gene: 12. In DNA, the CDR3 is TGTGCCAGCAGCTCGAGCTCGACAGGGGACCACGGCTACACCTTC. Protein sequence: CASSSSSTGDHGYTF.

The CDR3 DNA reads as TGTGCCCCGGGCCCGCCCTCGCCGGGACAGGGGCATTACGAGCAGTACGTC. Its protein is CAPGPPSPGQGHYEQYV. The chain couples TRBV5-8 to TRBJ2-7; TRBD1 matches 10 bases. V lost 10 bases and J lost 4; bases outside the gene matches: 20. Per germline, CDR1 SGHTS and CDR2 YDEGEE. The CDR3 loop spans 17 amino acids.